These T cell receptor beta chains were read from a single sample in a study of shared clonotypes between healthy human individuals. Only in-frame clones appear in the TCRdb table, and some are missing; sequencing was by immunoSEQ multiplex PCR. The sample has millions of clones; 85% to 95% are singletons. Sequences were obtained from naive CD4+ T cells sorted from blood. Every receptor here comes from a man aged 18 to 29 in good health. Both conserved end residues are part of each CDR3. The D gene is left open where the match is weak. Clone size appears in some rows only: once, few, many, or a class for an expanded clone.

>TRBD1|-|TRBJ2-3|TRBV7-9
CASSPGTASTDTQYF
TGTGCCAGCAGCCCGGGGACAGCTAGCACAGATACGCAGTATTTT
>-|-|TRBJ2-7|TRBV5-4
CASSFSGGFYEQYF
TGTGCCAGCAGCTTTAGTGGGGGGTTCTACGAGCAGTACTTC
>-|-|TRBJ1-5|TRBV10-3
CAISESGVSNQPQHF
TGTGCCATCAGTGAGTCCGGGGTAAGCAATCAGCCCCAGCATTTT
>-|once|TRBJ2-5|TRBV6-5
CASSYAGGTQYF
TGTGCCAGCAGTTACGCTGGAGGGACCCAGTACTTC
>-|-|TRBJ1-1|TRBV10-2
CASSDRVGGSTEAFF
TGCGCCAGCAGTGATCGGGTAGGGGGGAGCACTGAAGCTTTCTTT
>-|once|TRBJ2-7|TRBV27
CASSLFKSYEQYF
TGTGCCAGCAGTTTATTCAAATCCTACGAGCAGTACTTC
>TRBD1|-|TRBJ1-6|TRBV18
CASSPWGPGQGSQNSPLHF
TGTGCCAGCTCACCTTGGGGTCCGGGACAGGGAAGTCAAAATTCACCCCTCCACTTT
>TRBD1|-|TRBJ1-6|TRBV5-4
CASSSGQGTYNSPLHF
TGTGCCAGCAGCTCGGGACAGGGGACCTATAATTCACCCCTCCACTTT
>-|-|TRBJ2-3|TRBV2
CASSGQSAGTDTQYF
TGTGCCAGCAGTGGTCAGTCAGCGGGCACAGATACGCAGTATTTT
>-|-|TRBJ1-2|TRBV28
CASSLKSPGGYTF
TGTGCCAGCAGTTTGAAAAGCCCGGGAGGCTACACCTTC
>-|-|TRBJ2-2|TRBV5-4
CASSLDLRSSTGELFF
TGTGCCAGCAGCTTGGATCTGAGGAGTTCCACCGGGGAGCTGTTTTTT
>TRBD1|-|TRBJ2-5|TRBV18
CASSRERQGVIQETQYF
TGTGCCAGCTCACGCGAGCGACAGGGGGTAATTCAAGAGACCCAGTACTTC
>TRBD2|-|TRBJ2-1|TRBV10-1
CASSALAGGNEQFF
TGCGCCAGCAGTGCACTAGCGGGGGGTAATGAGCAGTTCTTC
>TRBD2|-|TRBJ2-5|TRBV15
CATSSIAGGHQETQYF
TGTGCCACCAGCAGCATAGCGGGGGGACATCAAGAGACCCAGTACTTC
>TRBD1|-|TRBJ1-6|TRBV19
CASSIVGQGENSPLHF
TGTGCCAGTAGTATAGTTGGACAGGGCGAAAATTCACCCCTCCACTTT
>TRBD1|-|TRBJ2-5|TRBV13
CASSLGDRGLETQYF
TGTGCCAGCAGCTTAGGTGACAGGGGGCTTGAGACCCAGTACTTC
>-|-|TRBJ1-6|TRBV19
CASSRGPSPLHF
TGTGCCAGTAGTAGAGGCCCTTCACCCCTCCACTTT
>-|once|TRBJ2-3|TRBV7-2
CASSLMSRDPSTDTQYF
TGTGCCAGCAGCTTAATGTCCCGGGACCCTTCCACAGATACGCAGTATTTT
>-|-|TRBJ1-2|TRBV27
CASSFLGTESYGYTF
TGTGCCAGCAGTTTCCTTGGGACGGAGTCCTATGGCTACACCTTC
>-|-|TRBJ2-6|TRBV30
CAWSGGGVLLPRANVLTF
TGTGCCTGGAGTGGAGGAGGGGTCCTCCTCCCGAGGGCCAACGTCCTGACTTTC
>TRBD2|-|TRBJ2-5|TRBV7-2
CASSPRSGRVQETQYF
TGTGCCAGCAGCCCTCGTAGCGGGAGGGTCCAAGAGACCCAGTACTTC
>TRBD1|-|TRBJ1-1|TRBV10-3
CAISGRTGQNTEAFF
TGTGCCATCAGTGGCCGGACAGGGCAGAACACTGAAGCTTTCTTT
>-|once|TRBJ2-7|TRBV9
CASSVVGSSYEQYF
TGTGCCAGCAGCGTAGTAGGGAGCTCCTACGAGCAGTACTTC
>-|-|TRBJ2-5|TRBV6-5
CASSYRAGGETQYF
TGTGCCAGCAGTTACCGGGCGGGTGGGGAGACCCAGTACTTC
>-|-|TRBJ2-7|TRBV27
CASRDWMGEYEQYF
TGTGCCAGCAGAGACTGGATGGGGGAGTACGAGCAGTACTTC
>TRBD1|-|TRBJ1-4|TRBV6-1
CASTRDRDLEKLFF
TGTGCCAGCACGCGGGACAGGGATTTGGAAAAACTGTTTTTT
>TRBD1|-|TRBJ1-4|TRBV4-1
CASSHPSHRGTTNEKLFF
TGCGCCAGCAGCCATCCGTCCCACAGGGGTACAACTAATGAAAAACTGTTTTTT
>-|-|TRBJ2-1|TRBV11-2
CASSLTGRGGEQFF
TGTGCCAGCAGCCTCACAGGGCGCGGGGGTGAGCAGTTCTTC
>TRBD1|-|TRBJ1-5|TRBV28
CASSTGATGTGFNQPQHF
TGTGCCAGCAGCACGGGGGCGACCGGGACAGGCTTCAATCAGCCCCAGCATTTT
>-|-|TRBJ1-4|TRBV2
CASTRDEGKLFF
TGTGCCAGCACCAGGGACGAAGGAAAACTGTTTTTT
>-|-|TRBJ1-4|TRBV4-3
CASSQAWVRIEKLFF
TGCGCCAGCAGCCAAGCATGGGTTAGGATAGAAAAACTGTTTTTT
>TRBD2|-|TRBJ2-7|TRBV4-1
CASSQDSTPGLAMGGKNEQYF
TGCGCCAGCAGCCAAGACTCCACACCGGGACTAGCCATGGGGGGGAAAAACGAGCAGTACTTC
>-|-|TRBJ1-4|TRBV2
CASERSAANEKLFF
TGTGCCAGCGAACGTTCTGCGGCTAATGAAAAACTGTTTTTT
>-|-|TRBJ2-7|TRBV6-6
CASSSGAVYEQYF
TGTGCCAGCAGTTCCGGGGCCGTCTACGAGCAGTACTTC
>-|-|TRBJ2-5|TRBV18
CASSPTTDQETQYF
TGTGCCAGCTCACCGACGACAGACCAAGAGACCCAGTACTTC
>-|once|TRBJ1-1|TRBV2
CASSEWGPNTEAFF
TGTGCCAGCAGTGAGTGGGGGCCGAACACTGAAGCTTTCTTT
>-|-|TRBJ1-6|TRBV27
CASSSGQLQASPLHF
TGTGCCAGCAGTTCCGGACAGTTACAAGCTTCACCCCTCCACTTT
>-|-|TRBJ2-5|TRBV7-8
CASRPGQQETQYF
TGTGCCAGCAGGCCGGGCCAACAAGAGACCCAGTACTTC
>TRBD2|-|TRBJ2-1|TRBV7-8
CASSLLAGGPNEQFF
TGTGCCAGCAGCCTACTAGCGGGGGGGCCAAATGAGCAGTTCTTC